The clone carrying this T cell receptor (beta chain) has at least ten counts. Its antigen is as yet unknown. The data are from a study of blood T cells in healthy people across ages. General study results and limits: Unknown CMV status may confound age-related changes in expanded clones.

The authors ran a second PCR of 7 to 11 cycles using a sample-barcoded 5' primer and a J-beta primer mix. Tags on each cDNA molecule came from a template-switch adaptor with 12 random nucleotides. TCRdb recomputed calls from the 5' RACE reads with MiXCR, one row per CDR3 protein. The data contain 600,000 or so distinct CDR3 sequences, 25% to 30% of them singletons. Between the trimmed V and J ends, which lost 0 bases and 4 bases, there was a span of 13 bases. The CDR3 has 16 amino acids. The germline V gene has CDR1 LGHNA and CDR2 YSLEER. The receptor's source is a woman at least 80 years old in good health. Input material: blood. The V and J genes are TRBV4-3 and TRBJ2-1; D gene unclear. The CDR3 region is CASSQDIRLPYNEQFF. In nucleotides, the CDR3 is TGCGCCAGCAGCCAAGATATTCGACTGCCTTACAATGAGCAGTTCTTC.